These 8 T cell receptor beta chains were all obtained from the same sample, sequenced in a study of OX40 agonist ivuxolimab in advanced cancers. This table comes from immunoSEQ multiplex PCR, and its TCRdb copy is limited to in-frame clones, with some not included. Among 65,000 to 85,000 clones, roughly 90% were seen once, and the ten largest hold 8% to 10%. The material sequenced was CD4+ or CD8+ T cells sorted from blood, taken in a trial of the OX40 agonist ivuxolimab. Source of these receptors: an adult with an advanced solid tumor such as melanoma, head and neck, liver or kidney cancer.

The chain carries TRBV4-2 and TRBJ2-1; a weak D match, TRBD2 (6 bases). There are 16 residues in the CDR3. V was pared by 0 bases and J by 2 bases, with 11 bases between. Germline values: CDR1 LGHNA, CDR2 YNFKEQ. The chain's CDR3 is CASSQDWSGPYNEQFF. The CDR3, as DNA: TGTGCCAGCAGCCAAGATTGGAGCGGGCCCTACAATGAGCAGTTCTTC.

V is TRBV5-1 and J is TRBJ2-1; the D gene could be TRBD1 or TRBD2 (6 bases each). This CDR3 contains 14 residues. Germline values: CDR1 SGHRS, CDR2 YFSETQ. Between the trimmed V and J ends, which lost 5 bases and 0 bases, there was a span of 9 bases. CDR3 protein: CASSPGASYNEQFF. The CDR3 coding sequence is TGCGCCAGCAGTCCGGGGGCCTCCTACAATGAGCAGTTCTTC. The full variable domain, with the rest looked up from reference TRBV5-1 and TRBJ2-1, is KAGVTQTPRYLIKTRGQQVTLSCSPISGHRSVSWYQQTPGQGLQFLFEYFSETQRNKGNFPGRFSGRQFSNSRSEMNVSTLELGDSALYLCASSPGASYNEQFFGPGTRLTVL.

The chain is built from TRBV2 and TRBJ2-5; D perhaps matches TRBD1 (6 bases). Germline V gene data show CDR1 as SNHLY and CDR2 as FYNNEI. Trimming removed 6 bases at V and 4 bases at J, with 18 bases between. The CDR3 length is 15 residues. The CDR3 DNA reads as TGTGCCAGCAGAAGGGACCAGGGGCGCGGAGAGACCCAGTACTTC. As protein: CASRRDQGRGETQYF.

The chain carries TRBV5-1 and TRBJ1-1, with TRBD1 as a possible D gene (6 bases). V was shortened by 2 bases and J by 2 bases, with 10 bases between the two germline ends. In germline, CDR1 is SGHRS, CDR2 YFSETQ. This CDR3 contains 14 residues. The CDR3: CASSFRGGNTEAFF. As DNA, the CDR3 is TGCGCCAGCAGCTTTCGAGGGGGAAACACTGAAGCTTTCTTT.

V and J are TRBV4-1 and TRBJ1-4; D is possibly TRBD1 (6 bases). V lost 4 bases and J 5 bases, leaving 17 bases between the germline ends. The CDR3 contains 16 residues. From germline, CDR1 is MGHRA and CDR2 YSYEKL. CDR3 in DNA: TGCGCCAGCAGCCTGGACGACAGGCCCGACAATGAAAAACTGTTTTTT. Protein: CASSLDDRPDNEKLFF.

The CDR3 sequence: CATSRDLGRSYEQYF. As DNA, the CDR3 is TGTGCCACCAGCAGAGATCTCGGTCGATCCTACGAGCAGTACTTC. The chain combines TRBV15 with TRBJ2-7; D gene unclear. Germline loops: CDR1 LNHNV, CDR2 YYDKDF (reference sequence). V lost 0 bases, J lost 1 base, and 10 bases lay in between. This CDR3 spans 15 amino acids.

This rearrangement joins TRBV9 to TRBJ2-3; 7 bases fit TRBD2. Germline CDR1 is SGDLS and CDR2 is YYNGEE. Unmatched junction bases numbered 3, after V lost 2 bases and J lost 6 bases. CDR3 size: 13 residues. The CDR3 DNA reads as TGTGCCAGCAGCGTCGACGGGAGGGATACGCAGTATTTT. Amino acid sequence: CASSVDGRDTQYF.

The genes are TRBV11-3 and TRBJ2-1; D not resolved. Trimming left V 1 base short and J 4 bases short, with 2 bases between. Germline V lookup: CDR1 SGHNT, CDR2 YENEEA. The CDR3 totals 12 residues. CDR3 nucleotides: TGTGCCAGCAGCTTAGGTTACAATGAGCAGTTCTTC. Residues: CASSLGYNEQFF. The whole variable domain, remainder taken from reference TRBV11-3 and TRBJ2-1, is EAGVVQSPRYKIIEKKQPVAFWCNPISGHNTLYWYLQNLGQGPELLIRYENEEAVDDSQLPKDRFSAERLKGVDSTLKIQPAELGDSAVYLCASSLGYNEQFFGPGTRLTVL.